Listed below are T cell receptor beta chains from one sample, sequenced in a study of T cell clonotyping in hematopoietic cell transplantation. Assay: immunoSEQ multiplex PCR; the TCRdb copy retains only in-frame clones and omits some. The sample has fewer than 9,500 clones, roughly 93% seen once. Sequenced here: PBMCs, sampled 100 days after allogeneic stem cell transplant. These receptor sequences come from a male patient aged 50 or older who had an allogeneic stem cell transplant from a related donor, so T cells may come from the graft donor. Some clones in this sample may be carry-over from other donors' samples. CDR3s leave out the opening cysteine and the closing phenylalanine or tryptophan.

CDR3 protein: ASSESDSPNSPLH; CDR3 length: 13; V gene: TRBV25-1; J gene: TRBJ1-6
CDR3 protein: AWSELGEGYYGYT; CDR3 length: 13; V gene: TRBV30; J gene: TRBJ1-2
CDR3 protein: ASSTSLSVTVNQPQH; CDR3 length: 15; V gene: TRBV19; J gene: TRBJ1-5
CDR3 protein: ASSANPGSSGANVLT; CDR3 length: 15; V gene: TRBV19; J gene: TRBJ2-6
CDR3 protein: ASSQEGWTEAF; CDR3 length: 11; V gene: TRBV14; J gene: TRBJ1-1
CDR3 protein: ASSQVGGPTDTQY; CDR3 length: 13; V gene: TRBV4-3; J gene: TRBJ2-3
CDR3 protein: GAVQSGDYGYT; CDR3 length: 11; V gene: TRBV19; J gene: TRBJ1-2
CDR3 protein: ASSYGSYNQPQH; CDR3 length: 12; V gene: TRBV6-6; J gene: TRBJ1-5
CDR3 protein: AWTTSGANVLT; CDR3 length: 11; V gene: TRBV30; J gene: TRBJ2-6
CDR3 protein: ASTSPLEGPDGYT; CDR3 length: 13; V gene: TRBV6-6; J gene: TRBJ1-2
CDR3 protein: ASSLGQVLREQY; CDR3 length: 12; V gene: TRBV27; J gene: TRBJ2-7
CDR3 protein: ASRPSGVAGELF; CDR3 length: 12; V gene: TRBV9; J gene: TRBJ2-2
CDR3 protein: ASRATGGGTDTQY; CDR3 length: 13; V gene: TRBV11-2; J gene: TRBJ2-3
CDR3 protein: ASSLRLAGGVSSYNEQF; CDR3 length: 17; V gene: TRBV14; J gene: TRBJ2-1
CDR3 protein: ASSSGGGELF; CDR3 length: 10; V gene: TRBV6-5; J gene: TRBJ2-2
CDR3 protein: ASSPTSGFGNTIY; CDR3 length: 13; V gene: TRBV18; J gene: TRBJ1-3